This entry is about one T cell receptor beta chain. This CDR3 contains 14 residues. The ends were cut back, 6 bases at V and 1 base at J, with 9 bases in the middle. The germline gives CDR1 ENHRY, CDR2 SYGVKD. The data derive from a study of shared clonotypes between healthy human individuals. Naive CD8 cells lacked CD45RO, underwent positive selection for CCR7 and left out terminally differentiated effector memory CD45RA+ cells. The assay was immunoSEQ multiplex PCR, and TCRdb's table has in-frame clones only and misses some. The data contain about 2.1 million clones, 80% to 95% of them singletons. The chain links TRBV10-3 to TRBJ2-2; D perhaps matches TRBD2 (6 bases). Source material: naive CD8+ T cells from PBMCs. The TCR originated in a man aged 18-30 years in good health. Some clones in this sample may be carry-over from other donors' samples. The CDR3 is CAIRWDLNTGELFF. The CDR3 DNA sequence: TGTGCCATCAGATGGGACTTGAACACCGGGGAGCTGTTTTTT.